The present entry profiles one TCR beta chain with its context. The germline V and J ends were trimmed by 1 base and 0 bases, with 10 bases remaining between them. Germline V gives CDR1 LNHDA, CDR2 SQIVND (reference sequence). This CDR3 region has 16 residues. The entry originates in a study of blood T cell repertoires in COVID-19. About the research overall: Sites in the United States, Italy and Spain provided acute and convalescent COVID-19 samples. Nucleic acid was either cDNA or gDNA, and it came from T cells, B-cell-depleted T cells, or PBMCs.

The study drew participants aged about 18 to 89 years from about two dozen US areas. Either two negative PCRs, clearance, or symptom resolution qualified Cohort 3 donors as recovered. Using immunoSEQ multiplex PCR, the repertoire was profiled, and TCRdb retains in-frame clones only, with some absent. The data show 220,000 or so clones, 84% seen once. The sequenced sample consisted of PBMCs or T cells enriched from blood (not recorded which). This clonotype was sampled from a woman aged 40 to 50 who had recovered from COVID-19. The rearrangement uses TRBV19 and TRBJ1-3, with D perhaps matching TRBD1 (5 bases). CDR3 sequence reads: CASSIGGHPSGNTIYF. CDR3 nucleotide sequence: TGTGCCAGTAGTATAGGCGGACACCCCTCTGGAAACACCATATATTTT.